The rows below give T cell receptor beta chains drawn from one sample of a study of cytomegalovirus exposure and HLA in healthy donors. The protocol was immunoSEQ multiplex PCR, while the TCRdb copy is restricted to in-frame clones and leaves out a portion. The table counts about 84,000 clones; approximately 0.58% lies in the top ten. Sequencing was performed on PBMCs. Every receptor here comes from a man between 50 and 59 years old in good health and CMV-seronegative. Each CDR3 is given with its conserved first and last residue. The order of the fields is V gene, J gene, D gene, CDR3 DNA, CDR3 protein. D genes are given only for firm matches.

TRBV5-1,TRBJ2-6,TRBD1,TGCGCCAGCAGCGGAATCGGGACAGGGGGACCTGGGGCCAACGTCCTGACTTTC,CASSGIGTGGPGANVLTF
TRBV5-1,TRBJ2-1,NA,TGCGCCAGCAGCTTGGAGGCAGGGGTTTTATCTATCAATGAGCAGTTCTTC,CASSLEAGVLSINEQFF
TRBV2,TRBJ2-2,TRBD1,TGTGCCAGCAACAGGGGCAACACCGGGGAGCTGTTTTTT,CASNRGNTGELFF
TRBV5-1,TRBJ1-4,NA,TGCGCCAGCAGCTTGAGAGAGAACCGGGGAGAAAAACTGTTTTTT,CASSLRENRGEKLFF
TRBV5-1,TRBJ1-2,TRBD1,TGCGCCAGCAGCTTGGAGGGACAGAATGGCTACACCTTC,CASSLEGQNGYTF
TRBV28,TRBJ1-5,NA,TGTGCCAGCAGCCAGGGCGGGAGCGGGGACTCTCAGCCCCAGCATTTT,CASSQGGSGDSQPQHF
TRBV28,TRBJ1-1,NA,TGTGCCAGCAGTCAAAATTTACAGGGTTTGGGTGAAGCTTTCTTT,CASSQNLQGLGEAFF
TRBV9,TRBJ2-2,TRBD2,TGTGCCAGCAGCCTTAGCGGGGAGAACACCGGGGAGCTGTTTTTT,CASSLSGENTGELFF
TRBV27,TRBJ1-2,TRBD1,TGTGCCAGCAGTATATCGACAGGGGGCCTCTATGGCTACACCTTC,CASSISTGGLYGYTF
TRBV4-2,TRBJ2-1,TRBD2,TGTGCCAGCAGCCAAGTGAGCGGGGGGTTTGATGAGCAGTTCTTC,CASSQVSGGFDEQFF
TRBV30,TRBJ1-1,TRBD1,TGTGCCTGGAGGGACAGGGGGACTGAAGCTTTCTTT,CAWRDRGTEAFF
TRBV28,TRBJ2-1,TRBD1,TGTGCCAGCAGTATTCTTCCCGGGACAGGGATCGGGGCGTTCTTC,CASSILPGTGIGAFF
TRBV28,TRBJ1-2,NA,TGTGCCAGCAGTTTCGGGGGGCGGAACTATGGCTACACCTTC,CASSFGGRNYGYTF
TRBV18,TRBJ1-4,NA,TGTGCCAGCTCCCAGACAACTAATGAAAAACTGTTTTTT,CASSQTTNEKLFF